These 32 T cell receptor beta chains originate from one sample sequenced in a study of blood T cell repertoires in COVID-19. Assay: immunoSEQ multiplex PCR; the TCRdb copy retains only in-frame clones and omits some. The sample records around 270,000 clones, about 90% being singletons. Sequencing was done on a sample of peripheral blood. These receptors were taken from a person between 18 and 35 years old with COVID-19, enrolled during active disease.

The sample holds one count of this clone. This rearrangement joins TRBV18 to TRBJ1-2, with D possibly TRBD1 on 5 matching bases. CDR1 KGHSH and CDR2 LQKENI come from the germline V gene. CDR3 length equals 17 residues. V shed 0 bases and J shed 4 bases, with 18 bases lying between them. CDR3 sequence (DNA): TGTGCCAGCTCACCACCCCGGGACGCCCTCGGGGGCTATGGCTACACCTTC. The encoded protein is CASSPPRDALGGYGYTF.

The rearrangement joins TRBV4-2 to TRBJ2-7; D is perhaps TRBD1 (5 bases). V lost 1 base and J 2 bases, leaving 15 bases between the germline ends. In germline, CDR1 is LGHNA, CDR2 YNFKEQ. This CDR3 is 16 amino acids long. The CDR3 loop is CASSQVTVTATYEQYF. CDR3 nucleotides: TGTGCCAGCAGCCAAGTGACCGTGACAGCAACCTACGAGCAGTACTTC.

The V call is TRBV14, the J call TRBJ2-3; D gene unclear. CDR1 is SGHDN and CDR2 is FVKESK in the germline V gene. This CDR3 has 11 amino acids. Between the trimmed V and J ends, which lost 3 bases and 6 bases, there was a span of 4 bases. In DNA form, the CDR3 reads TGTGCCAGCAGCCAGGGCGATACGCAGTATTTT. Translating it yields CASSQGDTQYF.

V and J are TRBV9 and TRBJ2-3; D ambiguous. CDR3 size: 18 residues. Germline values: CDR1 SGDLS, CDR2 YYNGEE. V was shortened by 0 bases and J by 2 bases, with 19 bases between the two germline ends. The CDR3 DNA follows: TGTGCCAGCAGCGTAGGGGCTGCTCACAACCCCCCCACAGATACGCAGTATTTT. This encodes CASSVGAAHNPPTDTQYF.

The chain joins TRBV4-2 to TRBJ2-1; 7 nucleotides agree with TRBD2. The CDR3 totals 16 residues. Germline-derived CDR1 and CDR2 are LGHNA and YNFKEQ. Unmatched junction bases numbered 13, after V lost 4 bases and J lost 7 bases. The CDR3 DNA sequence: TGTGCCAGCAGCCCTCGCCCGGGGGGAGGAACGAATGAGCAGTTCTTC. Translation gives CASSPRPGGGTNEQFF.

The chain employs TRBV28 and TRBJ1-2; 8 nucleotides line up with TRBD1. V lost 7 bases, J lost 0 bases, and 7 bases stayed unmatched. Germline CDR1 and CDR2: MDHEN and SYDVKM. This CDR3 contains 15 residues. CDR3 loop: CASTPPGQANYGYTF. DNA for the CDR3: TGTGCCAGCACCCCCCCGGGACAGGCTAACTATGGCTACACCTTC.

V and J are TRBV2 and TRBJ1-3; tentatively, D is TRBD1 (6 bases). Trimming cost V 3 bases and J 0 bases, with 9 bases left between them. This CDR3 contains 15 residues. The germline V gene has CDR1 SNHLY and CDR2 FYNNEI. In nucleotides, the CDR3 is TGTGCCAGCAGTGAGGAAGGGGGCTCTGGAAACACCATATATTTT. The encoded protein is CASSEEGGSGNTIYF.

The V gene is TRBV18, the J gene TRBJ1-2; no reliable D call. This CDR3 comprises 13 residues. V dropped 3 bases and J dropped 3 bases, with 8 bases sitting between them. Per the germline V gene, CDR1 is KGHSH and CDR2 is LQKENI. This CDR3 reads CASSPGGDYGYTF. As DNA, the CDR3 is TGTGCCAGCTCACCTGGCGGGGACTATGGCTACACCTTC.

The chain carries TRBV6-5 and TRBJ1-1; D unresolved. CDR3 length equals 13 residues. V was clipped by 2 bases and J by 1 base, with 5 bases between them. Germline V gives CDR1 MNHEY, CDR2 SVGAGI. CDR3 sequence reads: CASSYTPNTEAFF. In DNA form, the CDR3 reads TGTGCCAGCAGTTACACACCGAACACTGAAGCTTTCTTT.

The rearrangement joins TRBV14 to TRBJ1-2; tentatively, D is TRBD1 (6 bases). Germline CDR1 SGHDN, CDR2 FVKESK. Trimming removed 5 bases from V and 1 base from J, with 8 bases in between. This CDR3 is 13 amino acids long. CDR3 residues: CASSGGYNYGYTF. CDR3 nucleotide sequence: TGTGCCAGCAGCGGGGGCTATAACTATGGCTACACCTTC.

The chain joins TRBV7-9 to TRBJ2-2; TRBD2 matches 10 bases. After removal of 4 bases from V and 3 bases from J, the junction contained 8 bases not matched to a gene. Germline V gene sequence: CDR1 SEHNR, CDR2 FQNEAQ (reference sequence). CDR3 length: 17 residues. DNA of the CDR3: TGTGCCAGCAGCTCCGGGACTAGCGACATCTACACCGGGGAGCTGTTTTTT. This encodes CASSSGTSDIYTGELFF.

In the case of this clone: The sample carries other DNA sequences with the same CDR3. The CDR3 nucleotides are TGTGCCAGCAGCGTCCTAGCTACAGATACGCAGTATTTT. Translation gives CASSVLATDTQYF. The genes are TRBV9 and TRBJ2-3; D possibly corresponds to TRBD2 (5 bases). The CDR3 spans 13 residues. CDR1 is SGDLS, CDR2 YYNGEE, per germline. Trimming removed 2 bases at V and 3 bases at J, with 7 bases between.

This sequence joins TRBV3-1 (or the pseudogene TRBV3-2) and TRBJ2-7, with 9 positions matching TRBD1. The V gene end was trimmed by 3 bases and the J gene end by 5 bases; junction bases not matched to a gene: 5. CDR3 length: 14 residues. Germline lookup yields CDR1 LGHDT and CDR2 YNNKEL (reference sequence). The CDR3 sequence: CASSQGTGTDEQYF. The DNA for the CDR3 is TGTGCCAGCAGCCAGGGGACAGGGACTGACGAGCAGTACTTC.

The rearrangement uses TRBV12-5 and TRBJ1-2; D is unclear. The ends were cut back, 1 base at V and 8 bases at J, with 14 bases in the middle. CDR1 and CDR2 (germline): LGHNT, FRNRAP. The CDR3 runs to 14 residues. The CDR3 sequence: CASGLESTAGGYTF. In nucleotides, the CDR3 is TGTGCTAGTGGTTTGGAATCGACGGCGGGCGGCTACACCTTC.

About this clone itself: Other DNA sequences from this sample encode an identical CDR3 as well. This chain links TRBV7-2 with TRBJ2-7; 8 bases match TRBD1. Germline CDR1 reads SGHTA; CDR2 reads FQGNSA. This CDR3 spans 14 amino acids. The trim removed 3 bases at V and 3 bases at J, leaving 4 bases unmatched. CDR3 sequence (DNA): TGTGCCAGCAGCTTTGGGACAGGAGGCTACGAGCAGTACTTC. Amino acid sequence: CASSFGTGGYEQYF.

The chain combines TRBV7-9 with TRBJ1-2, with 9 bases fitting TRBD1. CDR3 size: 15 residues. V shed 4 bases, J shed 5 bases, and the junction held 8 bases outside the gene matches. In germline, CDR1 is SEHNR, CDR2 FQNEAQ (reference sequence). The CDR3 is CASSSTDRGRYGYTF. The CDR3 DNA is TGTGCCAGCAGCTCAACGGACAGGGGCAGATATGGCTACACCTTC.

This clone is a singleton in its sample. The rearrangement links TRBV2 to TRBJ2-6, with D perhaps matching TRBD1 (6 bases). V was pared by 5 bases and J by 0 bases, with 14 bases between. CDR3 size: 17 residues. CDR1 is SNHLY and CDR2 is FYNNEI in the germline V gene. Here the CDR3 DNA reads TGTGCCAGCAGTTACAGGGAGCCCAACTCTGGGGCCAACGTCCTGACTTTC. Protein product: CASSYREPNSGANVLTF.

The chain combines TRBV19 with TRBJ1-1, with D possibly TRBD1 on 6 matching bases. The CDR3 extends over 13 amino acids. Looked up from germline, CDR1 is LNHDA and CDR2 is SQIVND (reference sequence). Here the CDR3 reads CASRAGAGTEAFF. CDR3 DNA sequence: TGTGCTTCCCGGGCAGGGGCGGGCACTGAAGCTTTCTTT.

V is TRBV6-5 and J is TRBJ2-2; 11 bases fit TRBD1. Losses at the gene ends were 7 bases for V and 4 bases for J; bases not matched to a gene: 5. This CDR3 is 15 amino acids long. Germline V CDR1 and CDR2: MNHEY, SVGAGI. CDR3 amino acids: CASNAGQGVTGELFF. As DNA, the CDR3 is TGTGCCAGCAACGCGGGACAGGGGGTCACCGGGGAGCTGTTTTTT.

J is TRBJ2-5 and V is TRBV9; no firm D call. Germline CDR1 is SGDLS and CDR2 is YYNGEE. This CDR3 has 13 amino acids. With 0 bases removed from V and 3 bases from J, the gap between germline ends came to 6 bases. CDR3 DNA sequence: TGTGCCAGCAGCGTAGCTTCAGAAGAGACCCAGTACTTC. Translated: CASSVASEETQYF. Full variable domain (outside the CDR3, taken from reference TRBV9 and TRBJ2-5): DSGVTQTPKHLITATGQRVTLRCSPRSGDLSVYWYQQSLDQGLQFLIQYYNGEERAKGNILERFSAQQFPDLHSELNLSSLELGDSALYFCASSVASEETQYFGPGTRLLVL.

V is TRBV9 and J is TRBJ2-3, with 11 bases identical to TRBD1. Trimming removed 2 bases from V and 4 bases from J; junction bases left unmatched: 6. The CDR3 is made up of 16 amino acids. CDR1 and CDR2 from the germline V gene are SGDLS and YYNGEE. CDR3 residues: CASSVADRGLSDTQYF. The CDR3 region has the DNA TGTGCCAGCAGCGTGGCGGACAGGGGGCTTTCAGATACGCAGTATTTT.

The rearrangement uses TRBV10-2 and TRBJ2-2; D is undetermined. There are 15 residues in the CDR3. Germline V gives CDR1 WSHSY, CDR2 SAAADI. V was pared by 4 bases and J by 5 bases, with 14 bases between. The CDR3 sequence is CASSAFPGRTGELFF. For the CDR3, the DNA is TGCGCCAGCAGTGCTTTTCCGGGTAGGACCGGGGAGCTGTTTTTT.

The chain combines TRBV5-1 with TRBJ2-1; 8 bases match TRBD1. V gave up 1 base and J gave up 9 bases; unmatched junction bases: 3. The CDR3 spans 13 residues. Germline V CDR1 and CDR2: SGHRS, YFSETQ. For the CDR3, the DNA is TGCGCCAGCAGCTTGACAGGGGGGAGTGAGCAGTTCTTC. Encoded protein: CASSLTGGSEQFF.

The genes are TRBV24-1 and TRBJ2-1, with 9 nucleotides matching TRBD2. V was clipped by 4 bases and J by 0 bases; unmatched bases: 3. This CDR3 comprises 16 residues. Germline V gene sequence: CDR1 KGHDR, CDR2 SFDVKD. Here the CDR3 DNA reads TGTGCCACCAGTGAGAATAGCGGGAGCTCCTACAATGAGCAGTTCTTC. Translation gives CATSENSGSSYNEQFF.

The chain links TRBV30 to TRBJ2-7; 8 bases are shared with TRBD2. Germline CDR1 and CDR2: GTSNPN and SVGIG (reference sequence). With 4 bases clipped from V and 7 bases from J, the junction kept 9 bases outside the gene matches. The CDR3 has 13 residues. For the CDR3, the DNA is TGTGCCTGGACCCCGGGAGGGCCTCGAGAGCAGTACTTC. It yields the protein CAWTPGGPREQYF.

The chain carries TRBV13 and TRBJ2-7; tentatively, D is TRBD1 (6 bases). V was trimmed by 3 bases and J by 3 bases, leaving 15 bases between them. CDR3 size: 15 residues. Germline lookup yields CDR1 PRHDT and CDR2 FYEKMQ (reference sequence). CDR3 amino acids: CASSLGRGSFYEQYF. DNA for the CDR3: TGTGCCAGCAGCTTGGGTAGGGGGTCTTTCTACGAGCAGTACTTC. Together with reference TRBV13 and TRBJ2-7, the CDR3 gives the full variable domain: AAGVIQSPRHLIKEKRETATLKCYPIPRHDTVYWYQQGPGQDPQFLISFYEKMQSDKGSIPDRFSAQQFSDYHSELNMSSLELGDSALYFCASSLGRGSFYEQYFGPGTRLTVT.

This chain joins TRBV10-3 and TRBJ1-1; 8 positions match TRBD1. CDR1 is ENHRY, CDR2 SYGVKD, per germline. V was pared by 2 bases and J by 2 bases, with 10 bases of the junction left unmatched. The CDR3 has 17 amino acids. The CDR3 sequence is CAISETGQALDNTEAFF. The CDR3 DNA follows: TGTGCCATCAGTGAGACGGGACAGGCCCTAGACAACACTGAAGCTTTCTTT.

This chain joins TRBV6-2 or TRBV6-3 and TRBJ2-1, with 10 bases that match TRBD2. There are 15 residues in the CDR3. V dropped 6 bases and J dropped 0; count of bases not matched to a gene: 2. Looked up from germline, CDR1 is MNHEY and CDR2 is SVGEGT. This CDR3 reads CASSPSGSSYNEQFF. CDR3 coding DNA: TGTGCCAGCAGCCCTAGCGGGAGCTCCTACAATGAGCAGTTCTTC.

The V gene is TRBV29-1, the J gene TRBJ2-1; 9 positions match TRBD1. Trimming removed 5 bases from V and 6 bases from J; junction bases left unmatched: 8. Per the germline V gene, CDR1 is SQVTM and CDR2 is ANQGSEA. This CDR3 comprises 14 residues. CDR3 sequence (DNA): TGCAGCGTTAACCGCGGGACAGGGATCAATGAGCAGTTCTTC. This encodes CSVNRGTGINEQFF.

The gene calls are TRBV6-1 and TRBJ2-7; no definite D call. V lost 2 bases and J 0 bases, leaving 8 bases between the germline ends. This CDR3 spans 14 amino acids. Germline V gene lookup returns CDR1 MNHNS and CDR2 SASEGT. For the CDR3, the DNA is TGTGCCAGCAGTGAATCCAGAATCTCCTACGAGCAGTACTTC. The encoded protein is CASSESRISYEQYF.

The chain joins TRBV11-3 to TRBJ2-7; TRBD1 matches at 10 bases. J gave up 3 bases and V 6 bases, and 8 bases lay outside the gene matches. The CDR3 length is 15 residues. Germline V CDR1 and CDR2: SGHNT, YENEEA. The CDR3 coding sequence is TGTGCCAGCAGTCTCGGGACAGGGGCTCTCTACGAGCAGTACTTC. Its protein product is CASSLGTGALYEQYF.

The CDR3, as DNA: TGTGCCAGCTCACCAATAGGGGGACCCGAGCAGTACTTC. Protein sequence: CASSPIGGPEQYF. The chain is built from TRBV18 and TRBJ2-7; D is perhaps TRBD1 (6 bases). In germline, CDR1 is KGHSH, CDR2 LQKENI. The CDR3 is made up of 13 amino acids. Trimming removed 2 bases from V and 6 bases from J, with 11 bases in between.